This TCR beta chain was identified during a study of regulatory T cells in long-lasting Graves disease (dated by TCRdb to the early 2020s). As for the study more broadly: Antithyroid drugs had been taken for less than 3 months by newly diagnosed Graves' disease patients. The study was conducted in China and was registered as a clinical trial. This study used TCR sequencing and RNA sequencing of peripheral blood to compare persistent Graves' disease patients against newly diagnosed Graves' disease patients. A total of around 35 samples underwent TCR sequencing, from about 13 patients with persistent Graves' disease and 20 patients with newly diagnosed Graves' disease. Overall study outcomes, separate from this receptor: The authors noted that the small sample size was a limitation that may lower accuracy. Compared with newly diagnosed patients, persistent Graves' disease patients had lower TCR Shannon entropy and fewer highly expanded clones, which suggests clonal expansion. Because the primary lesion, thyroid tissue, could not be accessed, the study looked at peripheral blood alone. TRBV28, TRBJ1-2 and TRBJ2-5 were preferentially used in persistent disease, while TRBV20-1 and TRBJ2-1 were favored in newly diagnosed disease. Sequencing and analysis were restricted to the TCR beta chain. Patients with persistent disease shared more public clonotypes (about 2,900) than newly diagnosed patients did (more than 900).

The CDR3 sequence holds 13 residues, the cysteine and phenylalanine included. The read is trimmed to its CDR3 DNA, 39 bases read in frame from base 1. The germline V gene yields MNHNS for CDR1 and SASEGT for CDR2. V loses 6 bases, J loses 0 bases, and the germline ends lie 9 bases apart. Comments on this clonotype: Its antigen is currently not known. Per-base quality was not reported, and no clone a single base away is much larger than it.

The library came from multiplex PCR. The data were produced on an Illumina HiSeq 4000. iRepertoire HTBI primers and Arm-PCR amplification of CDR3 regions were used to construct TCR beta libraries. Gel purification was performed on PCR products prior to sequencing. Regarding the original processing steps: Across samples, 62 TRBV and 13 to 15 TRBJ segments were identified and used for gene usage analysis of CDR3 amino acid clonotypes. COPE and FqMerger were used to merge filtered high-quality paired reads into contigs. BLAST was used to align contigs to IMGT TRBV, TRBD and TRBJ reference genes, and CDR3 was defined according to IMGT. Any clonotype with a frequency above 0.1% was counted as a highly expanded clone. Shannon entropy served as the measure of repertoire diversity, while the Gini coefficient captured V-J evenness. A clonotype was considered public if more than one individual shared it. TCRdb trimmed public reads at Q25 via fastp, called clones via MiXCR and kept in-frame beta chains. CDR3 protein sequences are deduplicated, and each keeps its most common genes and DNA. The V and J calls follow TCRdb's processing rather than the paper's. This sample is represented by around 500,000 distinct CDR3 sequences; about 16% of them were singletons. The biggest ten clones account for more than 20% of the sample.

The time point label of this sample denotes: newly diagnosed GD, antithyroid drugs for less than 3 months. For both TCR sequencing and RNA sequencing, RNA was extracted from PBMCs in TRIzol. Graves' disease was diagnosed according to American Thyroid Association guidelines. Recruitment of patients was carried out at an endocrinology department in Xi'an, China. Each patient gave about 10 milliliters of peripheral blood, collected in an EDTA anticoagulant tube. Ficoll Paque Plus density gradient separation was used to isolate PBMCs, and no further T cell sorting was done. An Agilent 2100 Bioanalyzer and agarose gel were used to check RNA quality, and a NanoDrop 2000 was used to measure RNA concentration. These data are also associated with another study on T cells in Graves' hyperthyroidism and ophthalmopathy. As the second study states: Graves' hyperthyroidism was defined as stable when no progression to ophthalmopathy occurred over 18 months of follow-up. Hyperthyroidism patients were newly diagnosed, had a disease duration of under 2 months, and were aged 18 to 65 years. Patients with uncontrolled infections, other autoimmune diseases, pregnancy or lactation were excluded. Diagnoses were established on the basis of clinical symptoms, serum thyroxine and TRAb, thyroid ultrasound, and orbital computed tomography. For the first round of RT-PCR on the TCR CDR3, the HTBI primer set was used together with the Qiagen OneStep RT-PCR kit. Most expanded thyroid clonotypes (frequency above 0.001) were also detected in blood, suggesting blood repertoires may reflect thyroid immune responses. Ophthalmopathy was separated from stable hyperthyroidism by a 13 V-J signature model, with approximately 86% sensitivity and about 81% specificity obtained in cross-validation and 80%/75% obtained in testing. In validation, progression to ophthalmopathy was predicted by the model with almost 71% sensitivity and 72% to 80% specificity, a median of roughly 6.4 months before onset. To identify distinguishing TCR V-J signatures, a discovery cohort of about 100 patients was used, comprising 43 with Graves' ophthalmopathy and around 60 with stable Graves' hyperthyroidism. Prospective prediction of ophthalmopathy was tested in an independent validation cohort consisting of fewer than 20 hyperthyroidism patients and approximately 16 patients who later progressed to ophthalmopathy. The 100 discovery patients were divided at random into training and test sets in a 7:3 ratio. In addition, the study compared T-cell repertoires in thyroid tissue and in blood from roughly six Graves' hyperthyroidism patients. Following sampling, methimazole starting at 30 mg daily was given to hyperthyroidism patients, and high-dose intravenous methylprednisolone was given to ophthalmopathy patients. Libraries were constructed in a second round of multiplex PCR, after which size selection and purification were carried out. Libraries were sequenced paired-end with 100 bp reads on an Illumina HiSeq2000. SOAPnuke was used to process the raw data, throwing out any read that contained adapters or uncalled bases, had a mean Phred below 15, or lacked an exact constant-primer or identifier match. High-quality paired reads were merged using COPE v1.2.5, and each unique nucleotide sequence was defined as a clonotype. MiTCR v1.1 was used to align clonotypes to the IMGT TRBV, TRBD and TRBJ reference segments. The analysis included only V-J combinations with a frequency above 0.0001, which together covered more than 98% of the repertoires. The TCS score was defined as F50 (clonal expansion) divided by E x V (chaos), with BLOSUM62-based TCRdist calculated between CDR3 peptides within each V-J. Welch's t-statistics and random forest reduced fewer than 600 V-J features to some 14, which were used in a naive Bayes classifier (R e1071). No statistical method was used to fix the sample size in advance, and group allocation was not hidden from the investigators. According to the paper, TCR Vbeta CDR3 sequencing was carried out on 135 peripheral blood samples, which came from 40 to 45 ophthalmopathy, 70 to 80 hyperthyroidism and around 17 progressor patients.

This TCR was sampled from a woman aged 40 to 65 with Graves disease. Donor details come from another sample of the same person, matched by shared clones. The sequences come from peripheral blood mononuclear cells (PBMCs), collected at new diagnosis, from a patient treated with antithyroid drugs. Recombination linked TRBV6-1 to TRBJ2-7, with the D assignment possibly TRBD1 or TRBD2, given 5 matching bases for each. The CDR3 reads CASRGTISYEQYF. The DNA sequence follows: TGTGCCAGCAGGGGGACCATCTCCTACGAGCAGTACTTC.